A selection of T cell receptor beta chains follows, all from one sample in a study of Ad26.COV2.S vaccination and SARS-CoV-2 variants. Assay: immunoSEQ multiplex PCR; the TCRdb copy retains only in-frame clones and omits some. The repertoire holds roughly 350,000 clones, with around 86% as singletons. Sequencing was performed on peripheral blood, taken in a trial of Ad26.COV2.S vaccine versus placebo. The receptors come from a person between 18 and 65 years old who received the Ad26.COV2.S COVID-19 vaccine or a placebo. The CDR3 runs from the conserved cysteine through the conserved F or W. Each record gives: D gene, J gene, V gene, clone size, CDR3 protein, CDR3 DNA. A D gene is named only where the DNA matches it firmly. For some rows the clone size is stated as once, few or many, or as a class when expanded; others skip it.

d_call: -; j_call: TRBJ2-7; v_call: TRBV5-4; clone_size: -; cdr3_aa: CASSLGYEQYF; cdr3_nt: TGTGCCAGCAGCTTGGGTTACGAGCAGTACTTC
d_call: -; j_call: TRBJ2-7; v_call: TRBV12-3/TRBV12-4; clone_size: -; cdr3_aa: CASRPTGTYEQYF; cdr3_nt: TGTGCCAGCAGACCGACAGGCACCTACGAGCAGTACTTC
d_call: -; j_call: TRBJ2-7; v_call: TRBV4-2; clone_size: -; cdr3_aa: CASSLQGGGAYEQYF; cdr3_nt: TGTGCCAGCAGCCTACAAGGGGGGGGTGCGTACGAGCAGTACTTC
d_call: TRBD2; j_call: TRBJ2-1; v_call: TRBV11-2; clone_size: once; cdr3_aa: CASRPSGSYNEQFF; cdr3_nt: TGTGCCAGCAGACCTAGCGGCTCCTACAATGAGCAGTTCTTC
d_call: -; j_call: TRBJ2-7; v_call: TRBV14; clone_size: -; cdr3_aa: CASSQGPPRSQQYF; cdr3_nt: TGTGCCAGCAGCCAAGGGCCCCCACGGAGCCAGCAGTACTTC
d_call: TRBD1; j_call: TRBJ1-4; v_call: TRBV4-1; clone_size: -; cdr3_aa: CASRLGTGPEKLFF; cdr3_nt: TGCGCCAGCAGACTCGGGACAGGGCCTGAAAAACTGTTTTTT
d_call: -; j_call: TRBJ1-5; v_call: TRBV6-9; clone_size: once; cdr3_aa: CASSSRTEGLIDSNQPQHF; cdr3_nt: TGTGCCAGCAGTTCCCGGACAGAGGGTTTAATCGATAGCAATCAGCCCCAGCATTTT
d_call: -; j_call: TRBJ1-5; v_call: TRBV19; clone_size: few; cdr3_aa: CASNWREDSNQPQHF; cdr3_nt: TGTGCCAGTAACTGGAGAGAGGACAGCAATCAGCCCCAGCATTTT
d_call: -; j_call: TRBJ1-2; v_call: TRBV7-9; clone_size: -; cdr3_aa: CASSGGQSYGYTF; cdr3_nt: TGTGCCAGCAGCGGGGGACAATCGTATGGCTACACCTTC
d_call: TRBD2; j_call: TRBJ2-4; v_call: TRBV5-1; clone_size: -; cdr3_aa: CASSAGLAGGLYIQYF; cdr3_nt: TGCGCCAGCAGCGCCGGACTAGCGGGGGGGCTATACATTCAGTACTTC